This T cell receptor beta chain derives from a study of cytomegalovirus exposure and HLA in healthy donors. Study conclusions and caveats: According to reports, the classifier identified cytomegalovirus status with high specificity and sensitivity. The investigators catalogued 180 or so TCR beta chains as cytomegalovirus-associated.

Produced via immunoSEQ multiplex PCR; TCRdb's table is partial and in-frame only. Seen here are some 180,000 clones, approximately 86% observed once, and the top ten hold about 7.7%. This clone occurred once. As yet, its antigen is unknown. These donors were members of the 120-subject validation cohort, a group separate from the roughly 670-subject first cohort. V gave up 6 bases and J gave up 4 bases, with 10 bases separating them. The length of the CDR3 is 13 residues. Germline assignment: CDR1 LNHNV and CDR2 YYDKDF (reference sequence). The chain employs TRBV15 and TRBJ1-5, with D uncertain. Sequencing was performed on PBMCs. This receptor was obtained from a man under 40 in good health and CMV-seropositive. The CDR3 region is CATRPGTNQPQHF. The CDR3 coding sequence is TGTGCCACCAGGCCGGGAACGAATCAGCCCCAGCATTTT.